This TCR beta chain was captured in a study of identical twins. Findings and caveats of the study: Low generation-probability sequences were in excess among twin-shared out-of-frame alpha sequences. Weaker excess sharing between twins was seen in beta out-of-frame sequences. Conclusions relied on cross-sectional statistical analysis, not following the same donors.

This CDR3 contains 12 residues. Per germline, CDR1 LGHDT and CDR2 YNNKEL (reference sequence). Between the trimmed V and J ends, which lost 0 bases and 5 bases, there was a span of 5 bases. About this clonotype itself: Its antigen is not identified.

Healthy Caucasians supplied all donations. TCRdb reprocessed the 5' RACE reads via MiXCR and lists one record per CDR3 protein. Of around 510,000 distinct CDR3 sequences in the sample, around 15% were seen once. This same sample was also taken into another study, of yellow fever vaccine responses in identical twins.

Sequencing was carried out using CD4+ T cells sorted from blood. The chain couples TRBV3-1 to TRBJ2-7; no reliable D call. The clonotype comes from a young woman in good health. The DNA for the CDR3 is TGTGCCAGCAGCCAAGACCTCGACGAGCAGTACTTC. It translates to CASSQDLDEQYF.